These T cell receptor beta chains were read from a single sample in a study of CD8 T cells in ankylosing spondylitis. Each CDR3 protein gets one entry after TCRdb re-called the 5' RACE reads with MiXCR. This table holds 450,000 to 550,000 distinct CDR3 sequences, approximately 5.3% found once. Sequenced material: blood, either unsorted or a sorted T cell fraction (not recorded which). These TCRs come from a male donor with ankylosing spondylitis. The CDR3 runs from the conserved cysteine through the conserved F or W. D genes are given only for firm matches. Rows give clone size only sometimes, using once, few, many, or a class for an expanded clone.

V gene: TRBV20-1; D gene: .; J gene: TRBJ2-7; clone size: .; CDR3 DNA: TGCAGTGCTAGAGATGGGAGACAGGCTTACTACGAGCAGTACTTC; CDR3 protein: CSARDGRQAYYEQYF
V gene: TRBV12-3/TRBV12-4; D gene: .; J gene: TRBJ2-5; clone size: many; CDR3 DNA: TGTGCCAGCAGTTTAGATAGAGGGTTGGGAGAGACCCAGTACTTC; CDR3 protein: CASSLDRGLGETQYF
V gene: TRBV20-1; D gene: .; J gene: TRBJ1-1; clone size: many; CDR3 DNA: TGCAGTGCTAGAGATTTCCGTAAGGGGAGGGTGGAAAACACTGAAGCTTTCTTT; CDR3 protein: CSARDFRKGRVENTEAFF
V gene: TRBV27; D gene: .; J gene: TRBJ2-7; clone size: many; CDR3 DNA: TGTGCCAGCAGTCGCTGGGATACCCTCTCCTACGAGCAGTACTTC; CDR3 protein: CASSRWDTLSYEQYF
V gene: TRBV4-1; D gene: .; J gene: TRBJ2-2; clone size: many; CDR3 DNA: TGCGCCAGCAGCCAAAGTACGGCAGGGTGGACCGGGGAGCTGTTTTTT; CDR3 protein: CASSQSTAGWTGELFF
V gene: TRBV18; D gene: .; J gene: TRBJ2-1; clone size: .; CDR3 DNA: TGTGCCAGCTCACGGACAGAAAGGGTAGAGCAGTTCTTC; CDR3 protein: CASSRTERVEQFF
V gene: TRBV7-9; D gene: TRBD1; J gene: TRBJ2-2; clone size: few; CDR3 DNA: TGTGCCAGCGGACATGGGACAGGGGGCAACGGGGAGCTGTTTTTT; CDR3 protein: CASGHGTGGNGELFF
V gene: TRBV4-1; D gene: .; J gene: TRBJ2-1; clone size: .; CDR3 DNA: TGCGCCAGCAGCCAATTGGGACTTACGTACAATGAGCAGTTCTTC; CDR3 protein: CASSQLGLTYNEQFF
V gene: TRBV10-3; D gene: .; J gene: TRBJ1-2; clone size: many; CDR3 DNA: TGTGCCATCAGTGAGGACAGCCTCTTTGGCTACACCTTC; CDR3 protein: CAISEDSLFGYTF
V gene: TRBV9; D gene: .; J gene: TRBJ1-6; clone size: many; CDR3 DNA: TGTGCCAGCAGCGTAGTGGACACCAATTCACCCCTCCACTTT; CDR3 protein: CASSVVDTNSPLHF
V gene: TRBV5-1; D gene: .; J gene: TRBJ1-2; clone size: many; CDR3 DNA: TGCGCCAGCAGCTCCGTTGCTGGGGGGGGGACTAGCTATGGCTACACCTTC; CDR3 protein: CASSSVAGGGTSYGYTF
V gene: TRBV20-1; D gene: .; J gene: TRBJ1-1; clone size: many; CDR3 DNA: TGCAGTGCTAGTGAGGGGGGCACTGAAGCTTTCTTT; CDR3 protein: CSASEGGTEAFF
V gene: TRBV29-1; D gene: .; J gene: TRBJ1-1; clone size: many; CDR3 DNA: TGCAGCGTTATTGTGACGAACACTGAAGCTTTCTTT; CDR3 protein: CSVIVTNTEAFF
V gene: TRBV20-1; D gene: TRBD1; J gene: TRBJ1-2; clone size: many; CDR3 DNA: TGCAGTGCCTCAGGGGGGGGGAACTATGGCTACACCTTC; CDR3 protein: CSASGGGNYGYTF
V gene: TRBV12-3/TRBV12-4; D gene: TRBD1; J gene: TRBJ1-6; clone size: many; CDR3 DNA: TGTGCCAGCCGACAGGGGTCCTATAATTCACCCCTCCACTTT; CDR3 protein: CASRQGSYNSPLHF
V gene: TRBV20-1; D gene: TRBD2; J gene: TRBJ2-7; clone size: many; CDR3 DNA: TGCAGTGCCCCGGGACTAGCGGGAGGTTCTTACGAGCAGTACTTC; CDR3 protein: CSAPGLAGGSYEQYF
V gene: TRBV28; D gene: TRBD2; J gene: TRBJ2-1; clone size: many; CDR3 DNA: TGTGCCAGCAGCACCTGGACTAGCGGGGGATACAATGAGCAGTTCTTC; CDR3 protein: CASSTWTSGGYNEQFF
V gene: TRBV27; D gene: .; J gene: TRBJ2-3; clone size: many; CDR3 DNA: TGTGCCAGCAGTCGCCGGGATAGCACAGATACGCAGTATTTT; CDR3 protein: CASSRRDSTDTQYF
V gene: TRBV28; D gene: .; J gene: TRBJ2-3; clone size: .; CDR3 DNA: TGTGCCAGCAGGTTGGTGGAAACACCTACAGATACGCAGTATTTT; CDR3 protein: CASRLVETPTDTQYF
V gene: TRBV28; D gene: TRBD1; J gene: TRBJ1-4; clone size: many; CDR3 DNA: TGTGCCAGCTCTAGGGGACAGGCCAATGAAAAACTGTTTTTT; CDR3 protein: CASSRGQANEKLFF
V gene: TRBV20-1; D gene: TRBD2; J gene: TRBJ2-2; clone size: many; CDR3 DNA: TGCAGTGCTGGCCCGGGGGGGACGAACACCGGGGAGCTGTTTTTT; CDR3 protein: CSAGPGGTNTGELFF
V gene: TRBV20-1; D gene: TRBD2; J gene: TRBJ2-7; clone size: many; CDR3 DNA: TGCAGTGCTCAGAGCGGGAGCTCCTACGAGCAGTACTTC; CDR3 protein: CSAQSGSSYEQYF
V gene: TRBV4-1; D gene: .; J gene: TRBJ2-7; clone size: many; CDR3 DNA: TGCGCCAGCAGCGGGATGGAAGGGGGGAAGGAGCAGTACTTC; CDR3 protein: CASSGMEGGKEQYF
V gene: TRBV4-3; D gene: TRBD2; J gene: TRBJ2-1; clone size: few; CDR3 DNA: TGCGCCAGCAGCCATGCGCGGGGGGCGCTAAATGAGCAGTTCTTC; CDR3 protein: CASSHARGALNEQFF
V gene: TRBV3-1; D gene: .; J gene: TRBJ1-2; clone size: few; CDR3 DNA: TGTGCCAGCAGCCCCCGGGACACGAGACCCTATGGCTACACCTTC; CDR3 protein: CASSPRDTRPYGYTF
V gene: TRBV4-2; D gene: .; J gene: TRBJ2-3; clone size: many; CDR3 DNA: TGTGCCAGCAGCCAAGATCGGAGTACAGATACGCAGTATTTT; CDR3 protein: CASSQDRSTDTQYF
V gene: TRBV29-1; D gene: .; J gene: TRBJ1-1; clone size: many; CDR3 DNA: TGCAGCGTCCTGAGCACGATTACTGAAGCTTTCTTT; CDR3 protein: CSVLSTITEAFF
V gene: TRBV27; D gene: TRBD2; J gene: TRBJ2-7; clone size: .; CDR3 DNA: TGTGCCAGCAGTCTCACCACTAGCGGGGACGGCGAGCAGTACTTC; CDR3 protein: CASSLTTSGDGEQYF
V gene: TRBV25-1; D gene: .; J gene: TRBJ2-3; clone size: .; CDR3 DNA: TGTGCCAGCAGTGAATCCCGGACCCTCACAGATACGCAGTATTTT; CDR3 protein: CASSESRTLTDTQYF
V gene: TRBV6-4; D gene: TRBD1; J gene: TRBJ1-5; clone size: many; CDR3 DNA: TGTGCCAGCAGGGGTGGGGACAGAGGCTTCTTTCTTAGCAATCAGCCCCAGCATTTT; CDR3 protein: CASRGGDRGFFLSNQPQHF
V gene: TRBV6-1; D gene: TRBD2; J gene: TRBJ2-1; clone size: many; CDR3 DNA: TGTGCCAGCAAAAAAAACCGACTAGCGGGAGACCCTTACAATGAGCAGTTCTTC; CDR3 protein: CASKKNRLAGDPYNEQFF
V gene: TRBV12-3/TRBV12-4; D gene: .; J gene: TRBJ2-3; clone size: many; CDR3 DNA: TGTGCCAGCAGTCCCTTGTCCCGAAGCACAGATACGCAGTATTTT; CDR3 protein: CASSPLSRSTDTQYF
V gene: TRBV7-2; D gene: .; J gene: TRBJ2-5; clone size: many; CDR3 DNA: TGTGCCAGCAGCTTGCGAATGGAGACCCAGTACTTC; CDR3 protein: CASSLRMETQYF
V gene: TRBV12-3/TRBV12-4; D gene: TRBD2; J gene: TRBJ2-2; clone size: many; CDR3 DNA: TGTGCCAGCAGGTCCGGGACTAATACCGGGGAGCTGTTTTTT; CDR3 protein: CASRSGTNTGELFF
V gene: TRBV6-5; D gene: .; J gene: TRBJ2-1; clone size: many; CDR3 DNA: TGTGCCAGCAGTTACTCAGGCCGACTTTCCTACAATGAGCAGTTCTTC; CDR3 protein: CASSYSGRLSYNEQFF
V gene: TRBV24-1; D gene: TRBD1; J gene: TRBJ1-5; clone size: many; CDR3 DNA: TGTGCCACCAGTGAGGGGACAGGGAGCAATCAGCCCCAGCATTTT; CDR3 protein: CATSEGTGSNQPQHF
V gene: TRBV5-5; D gene: .; J gene: TRBJ1-2; clone size: .; CDR3 DNA: TGTGCCAGCAGCTGGGGCCTGATTTCGGGTGGCTACACCTTC; CDR3 protein: CASSWGLISGGYTF
V gene: TRBV27; D gene: TRBD2; J gene: TRBJ2-7; clone size: .; CDR3 DNA: TGTGCCAGCAGTCCAACCGCGCGCGGGAGCCCCTACGAGCAGTACTTC; CDR3 protein: CASSPTARGSPYEQYF
V gene: TRBV7-9; D gene: .; J gene: TRBJ1-5; clone size: many; CDR3 DNA: TGTGCCAGCAGCTTAGGCCCACCGGAGGATCAGCCCCAGCATTTT; CDR3 protein: CASSLGPPEDQPQHF
V gene: TRBV10-3; D gene: .; J gene: TRBJ2-7; clone size: many; CDR3 DNA: TGTGCCATCAGTGATGCGGGGTATGACGAGCAGTACTTC; CDR3 protein: CAISDAGYDEQYF
V gene: TRBV18; D gene: .; J gene: TRBJ2-1; clone size: few; CDR3 DNA: TGTGCCAGCTCACCGCGGACAGACAGCTACAATGAGCAGTTCTTC; CDR3 protein: CASSPRTDSYNEQFF
V gene: TRBV20-1; D gene: TRBD2; J gene: TRBJ2-2; clone size: many; CDR3 DNA: TGCAGTGCCAGTAGCGGGGGAGATACCGGGGAGCTGTTTTTT; CDR3 protein: CSASSGGDTGELFF
V gene: TRBV5-1; D gene: .; J gene: TRBJ1-1; clone size: many; CDR3 DNA: TGCGCCAGCAGCCCGGGCGGGACAAAGTACACTGAAGCTTTCTTT; CDR3 protein: CASSPGGTKYTEAFF
V gene: TRBV4-2; D gene: .; J gene: TRBJ1-1; clone size: many; CDR3 DNA: TGTGCCAGCAGCCAAGAATGGGGGTGGGAAGCTTTCTTT; CDR3 protein: CASSQEWGWEAFF
V gene: TRBV9; D gene: .; J gene: TRBJ2-1; clone size: many; CDR3 DNA: TGTGCCAGCAGCGTAACAGGGTTGAGTTACAATGAGCAGTTCTTC; CDR3 protein: CASSVTGLSYNEQFF
V gene: TRBV7-2; D gene: .; J gene: TRBJ2-5; clone size: many; CDR3 DNA: TGTGCCAGCAGCCTTAGTTGGGCTAGCGTTCAAGAGACCCAGTACTTC; CDR3 protein: CASSLSWASVQETQYF
V gene: TRBV20-1; D gene: .; J gene: TRBJ1-6; clone size: many; CDR3 DNA: TGCAGTGCTAGGGCCGACGGGGGTTATTGGTCCTATAATTCACCCCTCCACTTT; CDR3 protein: CSARADGGYWSYNSPLHF
V gene: TRBV7-9; D gene: .; J gene: TRBJ2-2; clone size: .; CDR3 DNA: TGTGCCAGCAGCCCCTGGACAGACCTGAACACCGGGGAGCTGTTTTTT; CDR3 protein: CASSPWTDLNTGELFF
V gene: TRBV4-3; D gene: .; J gene: TRBJ1-3; clone size: many; CDR3 DNA: TGCGCCAGCAGCCAAGACGGGACTTCTGGAAACACCATATATTTT; CDR3 protein: CASSQDGTSGNTIYF
V gene: TRBV25-1; D gene: .; J gene: TRBJ1-5; clone size: many; CDR3 DNA: TGTGCCAGCAGTGAAGGGGGCATAGGAGCCAATCAGCCCCAGCATTTT; CDR3 protein: CASSEGGIGANQPQHF
V gene: TRBV4-3; D gene: .; J gene: TRBJ2-7; clone size: many; CDR3 DNA: TGCGCCAGCAGCCAAGTTCTAGGTTCGTACGAGCAGTACTTC; CDR3 protein: CASSQVLGSYEQYF